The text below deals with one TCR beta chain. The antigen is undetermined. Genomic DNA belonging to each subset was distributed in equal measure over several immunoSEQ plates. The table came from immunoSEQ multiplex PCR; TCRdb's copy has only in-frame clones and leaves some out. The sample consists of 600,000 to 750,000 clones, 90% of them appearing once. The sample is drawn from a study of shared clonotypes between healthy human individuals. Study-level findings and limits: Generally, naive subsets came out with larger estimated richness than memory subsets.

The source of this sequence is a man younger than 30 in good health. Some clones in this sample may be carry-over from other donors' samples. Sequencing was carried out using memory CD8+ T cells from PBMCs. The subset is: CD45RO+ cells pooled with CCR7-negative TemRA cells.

CDR3: CASGMSGDHTDTQYF. CDR3 bases: TGTGCCAGCGGAATGAGCGGGGACCACACAGATACGCAGTATTTT. The J gene is TRBJ2-3, the V gene TRBV7-9, with 7 bases identical to TRBD2. J was trimmed by 2 bases and V by 8 bases; bases with no gene match: 10. The CDR3 consists of 15 residues. Germline CDR1 and CDR2: SEHNR and FQNEAQ (reference sequence).